This T cell receptor (delta chain) was obtained from a study of Vδ1+ human thymocytes. Study observations and caveats: Highly polyclonal TRG and TRD repertoires with Gaussian CDR3 length distributions appeared in thymus. Unexpected Vdelta2 sequences could cause misinterpretation of bulk repertoire data. Unlike peripheral blood Vdelta1+ controls, thymic delta-chain sequences included about 20% Vdelta2 and few Vdelta3.

The CDR3 is 23 amino acids. The V gene lost 1 base and the J gene lost 0 bases, with 33 bases spanning the gap. Germline CDR1 and CDR2: TSWWSYY and QGS. Thymocytes were sorted as CD3+ TCRVdelta1+ TCRVdelta2- after alphabeta T cell depletion. RNA was extracted from the cells and then reverse transcribed. Pooled V-gene forward primers with one constant-region reverse primer generated the CDR3 amplicons by multiplex PCR. TCRdb repeated clone calling on the multiplex PCR reads with CATT. Of 70,000 to 90,000 delta-chain clones detected, about 35% appear once; the ten largest clones hold over 0.2%. Comment on this clone: Antigen: not known.

Specimen: Vdelta1+ gamma-delta thymocytes from the thymus. Indicated subset: FACS-sorted CD3+ TCRalphabeta- TCRVdelta1+ TCRVdelta2- thymocytes. The J gene is TRDJ1, the V gene TRDV1; D possibly matches TRDD2 or TRDD3 (9 bases each). The clonotype was recovered from a boy in the first two years of life who had congenital heart surgery. CDR3 amino acids: CALGEPSFLPCTGGPLYTDKLIF. The CDR3 nucleotides are TGTGCTCTTGGGGAACCCTCCTTCCTACCATGTACTGGGGGACCCCTTTACACCGATAAACTCATCTTT.